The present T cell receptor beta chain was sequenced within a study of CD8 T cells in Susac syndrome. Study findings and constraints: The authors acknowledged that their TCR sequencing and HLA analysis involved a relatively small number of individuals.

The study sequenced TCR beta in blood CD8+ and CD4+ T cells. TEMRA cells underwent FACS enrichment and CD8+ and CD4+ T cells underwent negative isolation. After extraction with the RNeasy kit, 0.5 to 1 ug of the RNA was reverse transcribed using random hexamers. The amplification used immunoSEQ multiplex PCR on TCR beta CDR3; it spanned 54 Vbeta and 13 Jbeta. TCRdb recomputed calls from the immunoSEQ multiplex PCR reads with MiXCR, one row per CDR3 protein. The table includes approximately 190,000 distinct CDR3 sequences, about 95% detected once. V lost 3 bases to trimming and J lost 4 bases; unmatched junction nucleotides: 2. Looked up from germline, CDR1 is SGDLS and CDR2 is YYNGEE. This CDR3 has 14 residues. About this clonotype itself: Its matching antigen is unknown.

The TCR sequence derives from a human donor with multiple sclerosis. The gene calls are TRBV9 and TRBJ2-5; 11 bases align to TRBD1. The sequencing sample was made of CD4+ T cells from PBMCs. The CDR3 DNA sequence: TGTGCCAGCAGCGCCGGGACAGGGGGAGAGACCCAGTACTTC. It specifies CASSAGTGGETQYF.